This TCR beta chain was sequenced in a study of blood T cell repertoires in COVID-19. Study-level background: There were acute and convalescent COVID-19 samples, and they came from the United States, Italy and Spain. Nucleic acid was either cDNA or gDNA, and it came from T cells, B-cell-depleted T cells, or PBMCs.

Per the study methods: Nucleated cell number was recorded as an estimate derived from reference gene primer amplification. TCRdb's table, derived via immunoSEQ multiplex PCR, lists solely in-frame clones and lacks some. V and J calls plus clone size are reproduced from that table; the DNA served to infer D and trimming. The sample consists of around 300,000 clones, about nine tenths of them appearing once. Looked up from germline, CDR1 is SEHNR and CDR2 is FQNEAQ (reference sequence). V was pared by 7 bases and J by 0 bases, with 18 bases between. This CDR3 spans 16 amino acids. V is TRBV7-9 and J is TRBJ1-2, with a weak D call TRBD1 (5 bases). Specimen: peripheral blood. This clonotype was sampled from a woman in her 30s with active or convalescent COVID-19. CDR3 sequence reads: CASTPSLGGANYGYTF. The CDR3 region has the DNA TGTGCCAGCACCCCCTCGTTGGGGGGGGCTAACTATGGCTACACCTTC.